This T cell receptor (beta chain) was captured in a study of resident and recirculating memory T cells in vitiligo. Libraries were prepared by immunoSEQ multiplex PCR; TCRdb keeps only in-frame clonotypes and omits some of them. The sample holds about 76,000 clones, roughly nine tenths seen once. Specimen: blood. The clonotype was recovered from a male donor with vitiligo.

CDR3 DNA sequence: TGTGCCAGCAGCCTTTGGACAGGCGGAACTAATGAAAAACTGTTTTTT. Amino acid sequence: CASSLWTGGTNEKLFF. This chain joins TRBV7-8 and TRBJ1-4; TRBD1 matches 7 bases. CDR1 and CDR2 from the germline V gene are SGHVS and FQNEAQ. The trim removed 5 bases at V and 1 base at J, leaving 7 bases unmatched. The CDR3 covers 16 residues.